This T cell receptor beta chain was sequenced for a study of cytomegalovirus exposure and HLA in healthy donors. The wider study: There were 300 to 400 genotyped donors. Of these, about 80% fell in the genetic ancestry cluster associated with self-reported Caucasian donors.

Overall study results and limits: Analyzed later, most CMV-associated TCR beta chains appeared HLA-restricted. Later on, a genetic analysis was performed. It linked a missense variant in DCLRE1C with V- and J-gene trimming of TCR beta.

This CDR3 contains 11 residues. The germline V gene encodes CDR1 SNHLY and CDR2 FYNNEI. Trimming left V 2 bases short and J 4 bases short, with 2 bases between. Primers: 60 Vbeta forward and 13 Jbeta reverse. TCRdb keeps only in-frame clones here, not all; method: immunoSEQ multiplex PCR. The sample records over 150,000 clones, around 73% being singletons. This clone was found a few times. Its target is not known. This chain uses TRBV2 with TRBJ2-5, with D unclear. The sample was PBMCs. This receptor was obtained from a woman aged 18-29 years in good health and CMV-seropositive. This CDR3 is CASSELETQYF. CDR3 DNA sequence: TGTGCCAGCAGTGAACTAGAGACCCAGTACTTC.